Below, 31 T cell receptor beta chains from the same sample are listed, as sequenced in a study of naive and memory T cell subsets. The SP2 primer and nested alpha and beta constant region primers amplified ligated cDNA in four rounds. TCRdb passed the 5' RACE reads through MiXCR, listing each CDR3 protein once. The table includes more than 50,000 distinct CDR3 sequences, 7.2% detected once. The library had UMIs added by 3' ligation of an oligonucleotide to TCR cDNA. These TCRs come from a male donor in good health.

This clonotype has at least ten counts. This chain joins TRBV7-8 and TRBJ2-3; 8 nucleotides align to TRBD2. CDR3 length: 16 amino acids. V lost 2 bases and J lost 6; bases outside the gene matches: 10. CDR1 SGHVS and CDR2 FQNEAQ come from the germline V gene. The CDR3 DNA sequence: TGTGCCAGCAGCTTATTCTCTCGCGGGGGGCCCGATACGCAGTATTTT. Protein: CASSLFSRGGPDTQYF.

For this clonotype: This may be a read error, as it is one base from a much larger clone. This chain links TRBV28 with TRBJ2-7, with 10 bases matching TRBD1. CDR1 MDHEN and CDR2 SYDVKM come from the germline V gene. The CDR3 has 17 residues. CDR3 protein: CDTGRDRGLVGLNEQYF. Here the CDR3 DNA reads TGTGACACCGGCCGGGACAGGGGCTTGGTGGGTCTGAACGAGCAGTACTTC.

There are many counts of this clonotype. The CDR3 is CSVEGDRNNEKLFF. As DNA, the CDR3 is TGCAGCGTTGAAGGGGATCGTAATAATGAAAAACTGTTTTTT. The V and J genes are TRBV29-1 and TRBJ1-4; D unresolved. CDR3 length: 14 amino acids. V gave up 1 base and J gave up 4 bases, with 10 bases separating them. The germline V gene encodes CDR1 SQVTM and CDR2 ANQGSEA.

This clonotype occurred a few times. The chain couples TRBV7-9 to TRBJ1-2; D gene unclear. CDR1 is SEHNR, CDR2 FQNEAQ, per germline (reference sequence). The CDR3 consists of 15 residues. V gave up 7 bases and J gave up 0 bases, with 15 bases separating them. The CDR3: CASNNADRSNYGYTF. The CDR3, as DNA: TGTGCCAGCAACAACGCGGACCGTTCTAACTATGGCTACACCTTC.

This clonotype was observed at least ten times. This rearrangement joins TRBV4-2 to TRBJ1-6; TRBD1 is a possible D gene (6 bases). Germline values: CDR1 LGHNA, CDR2 YNFKEQ. There are 16 residues in the CDR3. The ends were cut back, 6 bases at V and 8 bases at J, with 20 bases in the middle. DNA of the CDR3: TGTGCCAGCAGGCAGGGGATTCCAGAAAGGGATTCACCCCTCCACTTT. Its protein product is CASRQGIPERDSPLHF.

Many counts were recorded for this clonotype. The chain joins TRBV5-4 to TRBJ2-6; D is undetermined. The CDR3 consists of 15 residues. Germline V gene data show CDR1 as SGHNT and CDR2 as YYREEE (reference sequence). V gave up 3 bases and J gave up 0 bases, with 7 bases separating them. The CDR3 spells CASSSWISGANVLTF. CDR3 DNA: TGTGCCAGCAGCTCCTGGATCTCTGGGGCCAACGTCCTGACTTTC.

This clonotype was observed at least ten times. V usage is TRBV29-1 and J usage is TRBJ1-2; TRBD1 matches at 8 bases. V was pared by 0 bases and J by 4 bases, with 16 bases of the junction left unmatched. Per germline, CDR1 SQVTM and CDR2 ANQGSEA. The CDR3 runs 18 residues. CDR3 DNA sequence: TGCAGCGTTGAAGACGGACAGGGTGGAGTCAGAAGGGCCTATGGCTACACCTTC. Its translation: CSVEDGQGGVRRAYGYTF.

This clonotype was seen more than once but under ten times. This chain joins TRBV7-8 and TRBJ2-3; 11 bases fit TRBD1. The V gene's germline CDR1 is SGHVS and CDR2 FQNEAQ. Trimming cost V 4 bases and J 2 bases; bases outside gene matches: 8. The CDR3 is 17 residues long. CDR3 residues: CASSSLGTGGSTDTQYF. The CDR3 DNA sequence: TGTGCCAGCAGCTCGCTTGGGACAGGGGGATCCACAGATACGCAGTATTTT. The full variable domain, in which reference TRBV7-8 and TRBJ2-3 provide the parts outside the CDR3, is GAGVSQSPRYKVAKRGQDVALRCDPISGHVSLFWYQQALGQGPEFLTYFQNEAQLDKSGLPSDRFFAERPEGSVSTLKIQRTQQEDSAVYLCASSSLGTGGSTDTQYFGPGTRLTVL.

This clonotype was recorded many times. This chain joins TRBV10-3 and TRBJ2-7, with no clear D. The germline gives CDR1 ENHRY, CDR2 SYGVKD. Trimming left V 5 bases short and J 7 bases short, with 12 bases between. This CDR3 is 12 amino acids long. The CDR3 sequence: CAISPRMWEQYF. The CDR3 coding sequence is TGTGCCATCAGTCCGCGGATGTGGGAGCAGTACTTC.

The J gene is TRBJ1-6, the V gene TRBV29-1; a possible D gene is TRBD1 (5 bases). Trimming cost V 6 bases and J 9 bases, with 18 bases left between them. CDR3 size: 14 residues. CDR1 is SQVTM, CDR2 ANQGSEA, per germline. The CDR3: CSVQTAGPSSPLHF. CDR3 coding DNA: TGCAGCGTACAGACGGCGGGGCCATCTTCACCCCTCCACTTT.

V usage is TRBV6-6 and J usage is TRBJ1-6; perhaps TRBD1 as D (5 bases). The CDR3 totals 17 residues. V was cut by 4 bases and J by 5 bases, with 18 bases left in between. Per germline, CDR1 MNHNY and CDR2 SVGAGI (reference sequence). For the CDR3, the DNA is TGTGCCAGCAGTTGGGACCAAACCGAAGGGGATAATTCACCCCTCCACTTT. Translating gives CASSWDQTEGDNSPLHF.

At least ten counts were recorded for this clonotype. The chain joins TRBV20-1 to TRBJ2-1; D gene ambiguous. Trimming removed 0 bases at V and 5 bases at J, with 11 bases between. Germline V gene lookup returns CDR1 DFQATT and CDR2 SNEGSKA (reference sequence). This CDR3 is built from 14 residues. For the CDR3, the DNA is TGCAGTGCTAGAGATGACCTAGTTAACAATGAGCAGTTCTTC. It is translated as CSARDDLVNNEQFF.

This clonotype was counted ten times or more. This sequence joins TRBV10-1 and TRBJ2-1, with 7 nucleotides matching TRBD1. Germline lookup yields CDR1 WNHNN and CDR2 SYGVQD (reference sequence). Losses at the gene ends were 9 bases for V and 8 bases for J; bases not matched to a gene: 16. This CDR3 is 15 amino acids long. The CDR3 DNA follows: TGCGCCAGGTCCTACAGGGGCCGCCAAGACGATGAGCAGTTCTTC. Protein sequence: CARSYRGRQDDEQFF.

The chain uses TRBV20-1 and TRBJ1-6; D is possibly TRBD1 (5 bases). This CDR3 is built from 15 residues. V was cut by 1 base and J by 10 bases, with 17 bases left in between. Germline-derived CDR1 and CDR2 are DFQATT and SNEGSKA (reference sequence). The CDR3, as DNA: TGCAGTGCTAGAGGGGCGCAGGGCCTTGGGTCACCCCTCCACTTT. Amino acid sequence: CSARGAQGLGSPLHF.

This clonotype turned up a few times. The chain joins TRBV4-1 to TRBJ2-1; either TRBD1 or TRBD2 may supply D (5 bases each). CDR1 and CDR2 from the germline V gene are MGHRA and YSYEKL. This CDR3 is 15 amino acids long. Trimming removed 0 bases from V and 8 bases from J, with 14 bases in between. As DNA, the CDR3 is TGCGCCAGCAGCCAAGATCCCGGGACGGAAGATGAGCAGTTCTTC. It is translated as CASSQDPGTEDEQFF.

The chain combines TRBV12-3 or TRBV12-4 with TRBJ2-1; 12 bases agree with TRBD1. Unmatched junction bases numbered 16, after V lost 6 bases and J lost 13 bases. This CDR3 comprises 16 residues. DNA for the CDR3: TGTGCCAGCAGCCCACCTCCGGGACAGGGGGCGCCCATCCAGTTCTTC. It encodes CASSPPPGQGAPIQFF.

This clonotype was recorded many times. The CDR3 loop reads CASSLSTSSYEQYF. The CDR3 region has the DNA TGCGCCAGCAGCTTGAGCACGAGCTCCTACGAGCAGTACTTC. This chain uses TRBV5-1 with TRBJ2-7; D is uncertain. V shed 1 base and J shed 0 bases, with 8 bases lying between them. This CDR3 has 14 residues. Germline lookup yields CDR1 SGHRS and CDR2 YFSETQ.

V usage is TRBV20-1 and J usage is TRBJ2-3, with 8 bases aligning to TRBD1. The CDR3 spans 15 residues. V lost 2 bases, J lost 6 bases, and 10 bases stayed unmatched. CDR1 is DFQATT and CDR2 is SNEGSKA in the germline V gene (reference sequence). DNA for the CDR3: TGCAGTGCTAGAAGGCAGGGGGCGACCTGGGATACGCAGTATTTT. Its translation is CSARRQGATWDTQYF.

This clonotype was detected ten times or more. The V and J genes are TRBV27 and TRBJ2-7; TRBD2 agrees at 9 bases. This CDR3 has 17 amino acids. In germline, CDR1 is MNHEY, CDR2 SMNVEV (reference sequence). The J segment lost 3 bases and the V segment lost 4 bases, leaving 13 bases of the junction unmatched. The CDR3 nucleotides are TGTGCCAGCAGTTCGCTTCCCTCCAGCGGGAGGCTCTACGAGCAGTACTTC. Protein: CASSSLPSSGRLYEQYF.

This clonotype was observed at least ten times. The chain links TRBV20-1 to TRBJ2-1; D gene unclear. Germline assignment: CDR1 DFQATT and CDR2 SNEGSKA (reference sequence). This CDR3 is built from 15 residues. Trimming left V 0 bases short and J 0 bases short, with 9 bases between. The CDR3 DNA reads TGCAGTGCTAGAGATCCCCTCGGCTCCTACAATGAGCAGTTCTTC. This encodes CSARDPLGSYNEQFF.

This clonotype was picked up many times. The chain carries TRBV13 and TRBJ2-7, with a possible D match to TRBD1 (6 bases). The CDR3 is 13 amino acids. The V gene lost 3 bases and the J gene lost 4 bases, with 10 bases spanning the gap. Germline V gene data show CDR1 as PRHDT and CDR2 as FYEKMQ (reference sequence). CDR3 protein: CASSLGQGYEQYF. As DNA, the CDR3 is TGTGCCAGCAGCTTGGGTCAGGGGTACGAGCAGTACTTC.

This clonotype occurred a few times. The chain is built from TRBV7-2 and TRBJ1-1; 7 bases are shared with TRBD1. J gave up 5 bases and V 5 bases, and 5 bases lay outside the gene matches. This CDR3 is 13 amino acids long. Looked up from germline, CDR1 is SGHTA and CDR2 is FQGNSA. CDR3 nucleotide sequence: TGTGCCAGCAGCGTGGGACAGAGAACTGAAGCTTTCTTT. Translated, it gives CASSVGQRTEAFF.

This clonotype showed up many times. V and J are TRBV12-3 or TRBV12-4 and TRBJ2-4; 7 nucleotides agree with TRBD1. This CDR3 spans 15 amino acids. The trim removed 3 bases at V and 3 bases at J, leaving 5 bases unmatched. CDR3 bases: TGTGCCAGCAGTTTCGTCGGGACAGACAAAAACATTCAGTACTTC. Translated, it gives CASSFVGTDKNIQYF.

In this sample, this clonotype turned up many times. This chain joins TRBV6-5 and TRBJ2-3, with D unclear. This CDR3 has 14 amino acids. Germline CDR1 reads MNHEY; CDR2 reads SVGAGI. V shed 5 bases and J shed 5 bases, with 14 bases lying between them. In nucleotides, the CDR3 is TGTGCCAGCAGTCGCACCCCGGACCGAGATACGCAGTATTTT. Its translation is CASSRTPDRDTQYF.

This clonotype was seen repeatedly, ten times or more. The chain carries TRBV10-3 and TRBJ2-7; 13 bases map to TRBD2. The CDR3 length is 17 residues. Germline loops: CDR1 ENHRY, CDR2 SYGVKD. V was clipped by 7 bases and J by 4 bases; unmatched bases: 13. The CDR3 region has the DNA TGTGCCATCAAGGGGGAAGGGACTAGCGGGATTTCGTACGAGCAGTACTTC. It codes for CAIKGEGTSGISYEQYF.

This clonotype has a handful of counts. The chain carries TRBV6-2 or TRBV6-3 and TRBJ2-3; 7 nucleotides align to TRBD2. Trimming at V came to 0 bases and at J to 1 base, leaving 10 bases not matched to a gene. CDR3 length equals 18 residues. The V gene's germline CDR1 is MNHEY and CDR2 SVGEGT. The CDR3 coding sequence is TGTGCCAGCAGTTACTCCCCGATGACTAGCTACGGCACAGATACGCAGTATTTT. Its protein is CASSYSPMTSYGTDTQYF.

J is TRBJ1-5 and V is TRBV6-2 or TRBV6-3, with 7 bases fitting TRBD1. CDR1 and CDR2 (germline): MNHEY, SVGEGT. The CDR3 is 14 amino acids. With 6 bases clipped from V and 7 bases from J, the junction kept 9 bases outside the gene matches. This chain's CDR3 is CASSPDREAQPQHF. The DNA of the CDR3 is TGTGCCAGCAGCCCCGACAGGGAGGCACAGCCCCAGCATTTT.

This clonotype was observed many times. The V call is TRBV7-9, the J call TRBJ1-1, with D maybe TRBD1 (6 bases). Germline lookup yields CDR1 SEHNR and CDR2 FQNEAQ (reference sequence). This CDR3 spans 13 amino acids. The CDR3 here is CLAGPGANTEAFF. In nucleotides, the CDR3 is TGTTTAGCAGGGCCGGGGGCGAACACTGAAGCTTTCTTT.

The sample holds a few counts of this clonotype. The chain uses TRBV3-1 and TRBJ1-4, with 7 nucleotides matching TRBD1. Germline CDR1 reads LGHDT; CDR2 reads YNNKEL (reference sequence). CDR3 length: 16 residues. Trimming cost V 3 bases and J 6 bases; bases outside gene matches: 10. The CDR3 DNA is TGTGCCAGCAGCCAGGGGAAAGGGGGCGGAGATGAAAAACTGTTTTTT. This sequence encodes CASSQGKGGGDEKLFF.

This clonotype was found a few times. This rearrangement joins TRBV6-1 to TRBJ2-2; D could derive from TRBD1 or TRBD2 (5 bases each). Germline V gives CDR1 MNHNS, CDR2 SASEGT. V shed 8 bases and J shed 1 base, with 11 bases lying between them. The CDR3 extends over 14 amino acids. The CDR3 loop reads CASFVRGNTGELFF. DNA for the CDR3: TGTGCCAGCTTTGTGAGGGGGAACACCGGGGAGCTGTTTTTT.

This clonotype was seen a few times. The chain has TRBV5-1 and TRBJ2-5; 12 bases map to TRBD1. Germline lookup yields CDR1 SGHRS and CDR2 YFSETQ. The CDR3 runs 16 residues. V lost 4 bases and J lost 0; bases outside the gene matches: 4. In nucleotides, the CDR3 is TGCGCCAGCAGCCCGGGGACAGGGGGCTACCAAGAGACCCAGTACTTC. This codes for CASSPGTGGYQETQYF.